The next 22 T cell receptor beta chains were all read from a single sample in a study of cytomegalovirus exposure and HLA in healthy donors. Both 60 Vbeta primers and 13 Jbeta primers went into the PCR. Sequenced by immunoSEQ multiplex PCR; TCRdb stores in-frame clones only, minus some. The sample consists of 100,000 to 150,000 clones, around 83% of them appearing once. The sample comprised PBMCs. Receptors originate from a woman between 18 and 29 years old in good health and CMV-seropositive.

Turning to this clone: The CDR3 does not close with the conserved phenylalanine or tryptophan, likely indicating a read error. The genes are TRBV2 and TRBJ2-7; a possible D gene is TRBD2 (5 bases). Trimming stripped 8 bases from V and 6 bases from J, with 23 bases between. CDR1 is SNHLY, CDR2 FYNNEI, per germline. The CDR3 runs to 15 residues. This CDR3 is CASRGGTVSAGEQYL. CDR3 coding DNA: TGTGCCAGCCGAGGAGGTACAGTTAGCGCAGGCGAGCAGTACCTC.

The rearrangement joins TRBV6-1 to TRBJ1-5; a possible D gene is TRBD1 (6 bases). The V and J ends lost 6 bases and 3 bases respectively, with 12 bases between them. Germline CDR1 is MNHNS and CDR2 is SASEGT. CDR3 length: 14 amino acids. The CDR3 nucleotides read TGTGCCAGCAGCACCTCAGGGGTCAATCAGCCCCAGCATTTT. This codes for CASSTSGVNQPQHF.

The genes are TRBV10-2 and TRBJ2-2; TRBD2 agrees at 8 bases. The CDR3 is 15 residues long. Germline trimming cut 6 bases from V and 2 bases from J; bases unmatched to any gene: 5. Per the germline V gene, CDR1 is WSHSY and CDR2 is SAAADI. The CDR3 coding sequence is TGCGCCAGCAGGGTAGCGGGGAGCAACACCGGGGAGCTGTTTTTT. This encodes CASRVAGSNTGELFF.

The chain joins TRBV5-1 to TRBJ1-1, with D possibly matching TRBD1 (6 bases). With 4 bases removed from V and 4 bases from J, the gap between germline ends came to 17 bases. Germline V gives CDR1 SGHRS, CDR2 YFSETQ. The CDR3 is 15 amino acids. CDR3 sequence: CASSPIGRGSTEAFF. The CDR3 DNA is TGCGCCAGCAGCCCGATTGGTAGGGGGAGCACTGAAGCTTTCTTT.

This clone occurred once. The V and J genes are TRBV7-8 and TRBJ2-3; 14 positions agree with TRBD2. Germline V gives CDR1 SGHVS, CDR2 FQNEAQ. This CDR3 has 18 amino acids. Trimming at V came to 4 bases and at J to 4 bases, leaving 10 bases not matched to a gene. CDR3 sequence (DNA): TGTGCCAGCAGCTCGAGACTAGCGGGGGGGCCTAGGGCAGATACGCAGTATTTT. The encoded protein is CASSSRLAGGPRADTQYF. The full variable domain, rest sourced from reference TRBV7-8 and TRBJ2-3, is GAGVSQSPRYKVAKRGQDVALRCDPISGHVSLFWYQQALGQGPEFLTYFQNEAQLDKSGLPSDRFFAERPEGSVSTLKIQRTQQEDSAVYLCASSSRLAGGPRADTQYFGPGTRLTVL.

J is TRBJ1-2 and V is TRBV6-1; the match to TRBD1 covers 10 bases. This CDR3 is built from 13 residues. The J segment lost 3 bases and the V segment lost 9 bases, leaving 4 bases of the junction unmatched. Germline V gene lookup returns CDR1 MNHNS and CDR2 SASEGT. CDR3 protein: CASTGTGDYGYTF. The CDR3 DNA is TGTGCCAGTACCGGGACAGGGGACTATGGCTACACCTTC.

This clone was seen just once. The chain uses TRBV5-1 and TRBJ1-5, with TRBD1 identical over 7 bases. Looked up from germline, CDR1 is SGHRS and CDR2 is YFSETQ. This CDR3 region has 15 residues. V shed 3 bases and J 1 base; nucleotides not matched to a gene: 4. CDR3 nucleotide sequence: TGCGCCAGCAGCTCCGGGACAGAAAGCAATCAGCCCCAGCATTTT. Translation: CASSSGTESNQPQHF.

This clone was seen only a few times. The chain couples TRBV28 to TRBJ1-5; 9 nucleotides agree with TRBD1. The CDR3 is 16 residues long. The ends lost 2 bases at V and 2 bases at J; junction bases unmatched: 4. Germline values: CDR1 MDHEN, CDR2 SYDVKM. This CDR3 reads CASSLSGDRGNQPQHF. Here the CDR3 DNA reads TGTGCCAGCAGTTTAAGTGGGGACAGGGGCAATCAGCCCCAGCATTTT. Based on the CDR3 plus reference TRBV28 and TRBJ1-5, the full variable domain is DVKVTQSSRYLVKRTGEKVFLECVQDMDHENMFWYRQDPGLGLRLIYFSYDVKMKEKGDIPEGYSVSREKKERFSLILESASTNQTSMYLCASSLSGDRGNQPQHFGDGTRLSIL.

This CDR3 reads CASSLQGAEQYF. The CDR3 nucleotides read TGTGCCAGCAGTCTTCAGGGGGCCGAGCAGTACTTC. The chain links TRBV16 to TRBJ2-7; TRBD1 matches at 8 bases. Trimming at V came to 6 bases and at J to 6 bases, leaving 4 bases not matched to a gene. CDR1 KGHSY and CDR2 FQNENV come from the germline V gene. The CDR3 contains 12 residues.

V usage is TRBV29-1 and J usage is TRBJ2-3, with 10 bases matching TRBD2. With V trimmed by 1 base and J by 5 bases, 6 bases remained unmatched. This CDR3 spans 15 amino acids. Per the germline V gene, CDR1 is SQVTM and CDR2 is ANQGSEA. CDR3 nucleotide sequence: TGCAGCGTTGAAGGGCTAGCGGGGGCCAGAGATACGCAGTATTTT. Its protein is CSVEGLAGARDTQYF.

V and J are TRBV7-9 and TRBJ2-5, with D perhaps TRBD2 (5 bases). Germline V gives CDR1 SEHNR, CDR2 FQNEAQ (reference sequence). The length of the CDR3 is 14 residues. V was trimmed by 5 bases and J by 4 bases, leaving 14 bases between them. In nucleotides, the CDR3 is TGTGCCAGCAGCCCCCCAATAGGGAGAGAGACCCAGTACTTC. Translation gives CASSPPIGRETQYF. Combining the CDR3 with reference TRBV7-9 and TRBJ2-5 gives the whole variable domain DTGVSQNPRHKITKRGQNVTFRCDPISEHNRLYWYRQTLGQGPEFLTYFQNEAQLEKSRLLSDRFSAERPKGSFSTLEIQRTEQGDSAMYLCASSPPIGRETQYFGPGTRLLVL.

The rearrangement uses TRBV5-4 and TRBJ1-6; 8 nucleotides match TRBD1. J lost 7 bases, V lost 3 bases, and 6 bases had no gene match. Germline loops: CDR1 SGHNT, CDR2 YYREEE (reference sequence). The CDR3 is 15 residues long. The CDR3 coding sequence is TGTGCCAGCAGCTATGGACAGGGCCCCAATTCACCCCTCCACTTT. It yields the protein CASSYGQGPNSPLHF. Combining the CDR3 with reference TRBV5-4 and TRBJ1-6 gives the whole variable domain ETGVTQSPTHLIKTRGQQVTLRCSSQSGHNTVSWYQQALGQGPQFIFQYYREEENGRGNFPPRFSGLQFPNYSSELNVNALELDDSALYLCASSYGQGPNSPLHFGNGTRLTVT.

This clone was picked up one time. The chain is built from TRBV6-5 and TRBJ1-6; D remains ambiguous. V shed 8 bases and J shed 0 bases, with 5 bases lying between them. This CDR3 is built from 13 residues. Germline loops: CDR1 MNHEY, CDR2 SVGAGI. This CDR3 is CASGSSYNSPLHF. CDR3 nucleotide sequence: TGTGCCAGCGGGAGCTCCTATAATTCACCCCTCCACTTT.

V and J are TRBV7-8 and TRBJ1-5, with 8 bases aligning to TRBD1. Germline CDR1 reads SGHVS; CDR2 reads FQNEAQ. This CDR3 region has 15 residues. The J segment lost 8 bases and the V segment lost 1 base, leaving 7 bases of the junction unmatched. The CDR3 bases are TGTGCCAGCAGCTTAGAGGGCAGGGGGCTGGAGCCCCAGCATTTT. Encoded protein: CASSLEGRGLEPQHF. The full variable domain, its missing parts supplied by reference TRBV7-8 and TRBJ1-5, is GAGVSQSPRYKVAKRGQDVALRCDPISGHVSLFWYQQALGQGPEFLTYFQNEAQLDKSGLPSDRFFAERPEGSVSTLKIQRTQQEDSAVYLCASSLEGRGLEPQHFGDGTRLSIL.

Regarding this clone: Compared with germline, one end of the junction differs, possibly owing to a read error. V is TRBV7-9 and J is TRBJ2-7; D gene unclear. Germline CDR1 SEHNR, CDR2 FQNEAQ (reference sequence). This CDR3 has 13 residues. The CDR3 sequence: CSSSRASSYEQYF. The DNA of the CDR3 is TGTTCCAGCAGCCGCGCTAGCTCCTACGAGCAGTACTTC. The full variable domain, rest sourced from reference TRBV7-9 and TRBJ2-7, is DTGVSQNPRHKITKRGQNVTFRCDPISEHNRLYWYRQTLGQGPEFLTYFQNEAQLEKSRLLSDRFSAERPKGSFSTLEIQRTEQGDSAMYLCSSSRASSYEQYFGPGTRLTVT.

This chain connects TRBV27 to TRBJ2-7, with 8 positions matching TRBD1. Germline loops: CDR1 MNHEY, CDR2 SMNVEV (reference sequence). V gave up 5 bases and J gave up 5 bases; unmatched junction bases: 14. The CDR3 is 16 residues long. CDR3 protein: CASSRPRTGLPHEQYF. In DNA, the CDR3 is TGTGCCAGCAGTCGCCCAAGGACAGGGCTTCCCCACGAGCAGTACTTC.

As for this clone: At one end, the junction sequence differs from germline, possibly due to a read error. This chain uses TRBV7-7 with TRBJ2-5; 8 bases align to TRBD1. The J call is uncertain, as TRBJ2-7 better fits the DNA end. This CDR3 region has 15 residues. Per germline, CDR1 SSHAT and CDR2 FNYEAQ (reference sequence). This CDR3 is CASSLGQGGTYEQYF. CDR3 bases: TGTGCTAGCAGCTTAGGACAGGGCGGCACCTACGAGCAGTACTTC.

The chain couples TRBV4-2 to TRBJ2-7, with D perhaps matching TRBD2 (6 bases). Germline loops: CDR1 LGHNA, CDR2 YNFKEQ. The V and J ends lost 8 bases and 0 bases respectively, with 8 bases between them. CDR3 length equals 12 residues. CDR3 amino acids: CASRGDSYEQYF. CDR3 DNA: TGTGCCAGCCGCGGGGACTCCTACGAGCAGTACTTC.

The genes are TRBV15 and TRBJ2-6; possibly TRBD2 for D (6 bases). Trimming removed 3 bases from V and 0 bases from J, with 12 bases in between. The germline CDR1 and CDR2 sequences are LNHNV and YYDKDF (reference sequence). This CDR3 is built from 17 residues. DNA of the CDR3: TGTGCCACCAGCAGTGAGGGAGGTTCCTCTGGGGCCAACGTCCTGACTTTC. Protein sequence: CATSSEGGSSGANVLTF.

The rearrangement links TRBV28 to TRBJ2-7; D gene uncertain. CDR3 size: 14 residues. In germline, CDR1 is MDHEN, CDR2 SYDVKM. The V gene lost 5 bases and the J gene lost 2 bases, with 13 bases spanning the gap. The CDR3 reads CASSLPTVAYEQYF. CDR3 bases: TGTGCCAGCAGTCTGCCGACTGTAGCCTACGAGCAGTACTTC.

This chain uses TRBV27 with TRBJ2-7; a weak D match, TRBD2 (5 bases). V shed 6 bases and J shed 2 bases, with 14 bases lying between them. The V gene's germline CDR1 is MNHEY and CDR2 SMNVEV (reference sequence). The CDR3 has 14 residues. CDR3: CASSLLGGTYEQYF. The CDR3 nucleotides read TGTGCCAGCAGCCTACTAGGAGGAACCTACGAGCAGTACTTC.

J is TRBJ2-7 and V is TRBV7-9, with D possibly TRBD2 on 6 matching bases. The CDR3 sequence is 14 residues long. The V and J ends lost 1 base and 6 bases respectively, with 13 bases between them. Germline CDR1 and CDR2: SEHNR and FQNEAQ (reference sequence). The CDR3 region is CASSLEIGEVEQYF. Written as DNA, the CDR3 is TGTGCCAGCAGCTTAGAGATAGGGGAGGTCGAGCAGTACTTC.